This T cell receptor beta chain was documented in a study of cytomegalovirus exposure and HLA in healthy donors. Study-wide points: In a later analysis, parvovirus B19, influenza, CMV and Epstein-Barr virus appeared linked to several top co-occurrence clusters. The study recorded about 160 TCR beta chains that were cytomegalovirus-associated. In vitro, three CMV-associated chains proved specific for CMV antigens. Later work showed greater clonal expansion in HLA-associated TCR beta chains than in equally common others.

Germline lookup yields CDR1 SGHVS and CDR2 FQNEAQ. The V end was cut by 5 bases, the J end by 4 bases, with 15 bases between. The CDR3 is 14 amino acids. PCR primers comprised 60 Vbeta and 13 Jbeta primers. Assay: immunoSEQ multiplex PCR; the TCRdb copy retains only in-frame clones and omits some. This repertoire includes under 70,000 clones. As to this clone: Its cognate antigen is unknown.

Sequenced: PBMCs. The chain combines TRBV7-8 with TRBJ2-7; D is undetermined. The clonotype comes from a man over 45 in good health and CMV-seropositive. In DNA form, the CDR3 reads TGTGCCAGCAGCCCCAATTACTTCTTATACGAGCAGTACTTC. Protein product: CASSPNYFLYEQYF.